Presented here are 27 T cell receptor beta chains from one specimen sequenced in a study of blood T cell repertoires in COVID-19. The data were produced by immunoSEQ multiplex PCR, yet TCRdb's version contains in-frame clones alone and is incomplete. The sample contains some 180,000 clones, nearly 90% of which appear only once. Sample: peripheral blood. These receptors all come from a man in his fifties with acute or convalescent COVID-19.

The chain is built from TRBV7-4 and TRBJ1-1, with TRBD1 matching over 9 bases. Trimming removed 4 bases from V and 5 bases from J; junction bases left unmatched: 8. Germline assignment: CDR1 SGHVT and CDR2 SQSDAQ. The CDR3 totals 15 residues. This CDR3 is CASSSGQGRGTEAFF. The CDR3 bases are TGTGCCAGCAGCTCCGGACAGGGGAGGGGTACTGAAGCTTTCTTT. Variable domain in full (rest from reference TRBV7-4 and TRBJ1-1): GAGVSQSPRYKVAKRGRDVALRCDSISGHVTLYWYRQTLGQGSEVLTYSQSDAQRDKSGRPSGRFSAERPERSVSTLKIQRTEQGDSAVYLCASSSGQGRGTEAFFGQGTRLTVV.

The chain links TRBV5-1 to TRBJ2-7; tentative D call: TRBD2 (7 bases). The V end was cut by 3 bases, the J end by 0 bases, with 13 bases between. Germline values: CDR1 SGHRS, CDR2 YFSETQ. The CDR3 sequence is 15 residues long. In DNA form, the CDR3 reads TGCGCCAGCAGCTGGGGGGGCGCGAACTCCTACGAGCAGTACTTC. Its translation is CASSWGGANSYEQYF.

The rearrangement links TRBV28 to TRBJ1-2; TRBD1 matches at 9 bases. The CDR3 has 13 amino acids. Germline lookup yields CDR1 MDHEN and CDR2 SYDVKM. V shed 6 bases and J 8 bases; nucleotides not matched to a gene: 7. The CDR3, as DNA: TGTGCCAGCAGCAGGGACAGGGTGCTCGGCTACACCTTC. This sequence encodes CASSRDRVLGYTF.

For this clone: Other DNA sequences in this specimen translate into the identical CDR3. The chain joins TRBV12-3 or TRBV12-4 to TRBJ1-5, with TRBD1 identical over 7 bases. CDR3 length equals 13 residues. The trim removed 8 bases at V and 2 bases at J, leaving 3 bases unmatched. CDR3 protein: CASSDRGNQPQHF. The CDR3 nucleotides read TGTGCCAGCTCCGACAGGGGCAATCAGCCCCAGCATTTT.

In DNA, the CDR3 is TGCGCCAGCAGCTTGGTTGGGCAGGGATTCACTGAAGCTTTCTTT. Protein product: CASSLVGQGFTEAFF. This chain joins TRBV5-1 and TRBJ1-1, with D perhaps TRBD1 (5 bases). The CDR3 contains 15 residues. With 0 bases removed from V and 4 bases from J, the gap between germline ends came to 13 bases. CDR1 is SGHRS, CDR2 YFSETQ, per germline.

The V call is TRBV9, the J call TRBJ2-4; TRBD2 might be the D (6 bases). Deletions cut 4 bases from V and 2 bases from J, with 13 bases between. The germline gives CDR1 SGDLS, CDR2 YYNGEE. The CDR3 runs to 15 residues. CDR3 loop: CASSSGGNPKNIQYF. CDR3 nucleotides: TGTGCCAGCAGCTCAGGAGGGAACCCCAAAAACATTCAGTACTTC.

The chain couples TRBV10-3 to TRBJ2-3; no clear D. With 6 bases removed from V and 3 bases from J, the gap between germline ends came to 16 bases. The CDR3 has 15 residues. Germline lookup yields CDR1 ENHRY and CDR2 SYGVKD. The CDR3 bases are TGTGCCATCAGCCCGGTAGGTGCGGCTACAGATACGCAGTATTTT. The encoded protein is CAISPVGAATDTQYF.

The chain has TRBV10-3 and TRBJ2-1, with D possibly being TRBD2 (5 bases). Trimming took off 5 bases at V and 0 bases at J, with 11 bases between the two ends. This CDR3 region has 15 residues. Germline V CDR1 and CDR2: ENHRY, SYGVKD. CDR3 bases: TGTGCCATCAGTCAAACGGGAAGCTCCTACAATGAGCAGTTCTTC. It is translated as CAISQTGSSYNEQFF.

The rearrangement uses TRBV7-2 and TRBJ1-3; 9 bases match TRBD1. CDR3 length equals 16 residues. Germline V gene sequence: CDR1 SGHTA, CDR2 FQGNSA. The V gene end was trimmed by 5 bases and the J gene end by 4 bases; junction bases not matched to a gene: 9. CDR3 protein: CASSRPETGGGNTIYF. The CDR3 DNA sequence: TGTGCCAGCAGCAGACCCGAGACAGGGGGAGGAAACACCATATATTTT.

The rearrangement links TRBV7-8 to TRBJ2-5; the D is unclear. V was shortened by 5 bases and J by 2 bases, with 9 bases between the two germline ends. This CDR3 contains 13 residues. The germline V gene has CDR1 SGHVS and CDR2 FQNEAQ. DNA for the CDR3: TGTGCCAGCAGCCCCCCCAGGCAAGAGACCCAGTACTTC. This codes for CASSPPRQETQYF.

V and J are TRBV19 and TRBJ1-1, with D maybe TRBD1 (5 bases). V lost 5 bases and J lost 2, with 12 bases in between. This CDR3 is 14 amino acids long. CDR1 is LNHDA and CDR2 is SQIVND in the germline V gene (reference sequence). The DNA for the CDR3 is TGTGCCAGTAGTGGATCGGGGGGTAACACTGAAGCTTTCTTT. Amino acids: CASSGSGGNTEAFF. The variable domain in full, with the rest retrieved from reference TRBV19 and TRBJ1-1, is DGGITQSPKYLFRKEGQNVTLSCEQNLNHDAMYWYRQDPGQGLRLIYYSQIVNDFQKGDIAEGYSVSREKKESFPLTVTSAQKNPTAFYLCASSGSGGNTEAFFGQGTRLTVV.

The chain joins TRBV24-1 to TRBJ2-7; D perhaps matches TRBD2 (6 bases). Germline values: CDR1 KGHDR, CDR2 SFDVKD. V shed 4 bases and J shed 4 bases, with 19 bases lying between them. This CDR3 comprises 16 residues. The CDR3 spells CATSDAGGSRSYEQYF. The CDR3 region has the DNA TGTGCCACCAGTGACGCCGGGGGTAGCAGGAGTTACGAGCAGTACTTC.

A word on this clone: At one of its ends the junction is not consistent with the germline gene, which may arise from a read error. CDR3 in amino acids: CASSLGRGDYGYSF. DNA of the CDR3: TGTGCCAGCAGCTTAGGCAGGGGTGACTATGGCTACAGCTTC. The J gene is TRBJ1-2, the V gene TRBV7-2, with D possibly matching TRBD1 (6 bases). The CDR3 extends over 14 amino acids. Germline V gene data show CDR1 as SGHTA and CDR2 as FQGNSA.

The chain employs TRBV7-9 and TRBJ1-1; no clear D gene. Germline CDR1 SEHNR, CDR2 FQNEAQ (reference sequence). The CDR3 extends over 16 amino acids. Trimming cost V 2 bases and J 3 bases, with 16 bases left between them. CDR3 DNA sequence: TGTGCCAGCAGCTTACAACAGAGTTTGGGTTACACTGAAGCTTTCTTT. Translation gives CASSLQQSLGYTEAFF.

J is TRBJ1-3 and V is TRBV6-6; a possible D gene is TRBD1 (6 bases). This CDR3 region has 16 residues. V dropped 8 bases and J dropped 2 bases, with 19 bases sitting between them. Germline loops: CDR1 MNHNY, CDR2 SVGAGI (reference sequence). The chain's CDR3 is CASVDIGGATGNTIYF. The DNA for the CDR3 is TGTGCCAGCGTAGACATAGGGGGGGCGACTGGAAACACCATATATTTT.

The rearrangement joins TRBV28 to TRBJ2-7, with a tentative D call TRBD1 (5 bases). Per germline, CDR1 MDHEN and CDR2 SYDVKM. V was cut by 2 bases and J by 3 bases, with 8 bases left in between. The CDR3 length is 13 residues. The CDR3 sequence: CASSLNQGYEQYF. Here the CDR3 DNA reads TGTGCCAGCAGTTTAAATCAGGGCTACGAGCAGTACTTC.

The rearrangement uses TRBV6-5 and TRBJ2-7, with D tentatively TRBD1 (6 bases). The CDR3 consists of 14 residues. Between the trimmed V and J ends, which lost 4 bases and 3 bases, there was a span of 13 bases. Germline assignment: CDR1 MNHEY and CDR2 SVGAGI. CDR3 DNA: TGTGCCAGCAGTTTTGGACAGACTTACTACGAGCAGTACGTC. Encoded protein: CASSFGQTYYEQYV.

The chain combines TRBV6-6 with TRBJ1-2; 7 positions match TRBD1. The CDR3 contains 14 residues. V dropped 2 bases and J dropped 8; count of bases not matched to a gene: 8. Germline values: CDR1 MNHNY, CDR2 SVGAGI (reference sequence). The CDR3 here is CASSYVSTGSGYTF. The CDR3 DNA sequence: TGTGCCAGCAGTTACGTATCGACAGGGTCCGGCTACACCTTC.

The chain joins TRBV5-6 to TRBJ2-1; 7 nucleotides agree with TRBD1. The CDR3 has 15 residues. The ends lost 4 bases at V and 9 bases at J; junction bases unmatched: 13. CDR1 SGHDT and CDR2 YYEEEE come from the germline V gene. This chain's CDR3 is CASSPWTGTLPEQFF. The CDR3 DNA reads TGTGCCAGCAGCCCCTGGACAGGTACTCTCCCTGAGCAGTTCTTC.

The V gene is TRBV29-1, the J gene TRBJ1-4; a weak D match, TRBD1 (5 bases). V gave up 0 bases and J gave up 8 bases, with 13 bases separating them. This CDR3 is built from 14 residues. The V gene's germline CDR1 is SQVTM and CDR2 ANQGSEA. The CDR3 DNA reads TGCAGCGTTGAAGAGGCTTGGGGCGGCGAAAAACTGTTTTTT. The encoded protein is CSVEEAWGGEKLFF.

The rearrangement uses TRBV29-1 and TRBJ1-5, with D unclear. Germline V gene data show CDR1 as SQVTM and CDR2 as ANQGSEA. This CDR3 comprises 12 residues. Trimming left V 7 bases short and J 4 bases short, with 11 bases between. The DNA of the CDR3 is TGCAGCGCTCGGGATAATAATCAGCCCCAGCATTTT. This translates into CSARDNNQPQHF. Full variable domain (remainder filled in from reference TRBV29-1 and TRBJ1-5): SAVISQKPSRDICQRGTSLTIQCQVDSQVTMMFWYRQQPGQSLTLIATANQGSEATYESGFVIDKFPISRPNLTFSTLTVSNMSPEDSSIYLCSARDNNQPQHFGDGTRLSIL.

The rearrangement uses TRBV2 and TRBJ1-3; D perhaps matches TRBD1 (6 bases). This CDR3 contains 14 residues. Germline V gene data show CDR1 as SNHLY and CDR2 as FYNNEI. The V end was cut by 7 bases, the J end by 4 bases, with 14 bases between. The CDR3 sequence is CASKVGGAGNTIYF. Written as DNA, the CDR3 is TGTGCCAGCAAGGTTGGGGGGGCGGGAAACACCATATATTTT.

The chain employs TRBV3-1 (or the pseudogene TRBV3-2) and TRBJ1-2; 7 nucleotides line up with TRBD1. Germline CDR1 and CDR2: LGHDT and YNNKEL (reference sequence). Germline trimming cut 3 bases from V and 0 bases from J; bases unmatched to any gene: 1. CDR3 length equals 14 residues. The CDR3 sequence: CASSHGTANYGYTF. The CDR3 coding sequence is TGTGCCAGCAGCCACGGGACAGCTAACTATGGCTACACCTTC.

The genes are TRBV27 and TRBJ2-1, with 11 bases lining up with TRBD2. This CDR3 region has 19 residues. CDR1 and CDR2 from the germline V gene are MNHEY and SMNVEV (reference sequence). The ends lost 1 base at V and 7 bases at J; junction bases unmatched: 15. This CDR3 is CASSLLTSGIISGPNEQFF. The CDR3 DNA follows: TGTGCCAGCAGTTTATTGACTAGCGGGATTATCTCCGGCCCAAATGAGCAGTTCTTC.

The genes are TRBV28 and TRBJ1-4; 7 bases line up with TRBD1. The germline V gene has CDR1 MDHEN and CDR2 SYDVKM. The trim removed 6 bases at V and 6 bases at J, leaving 7 bases unmatched. This CDR3 has 14 amino acids. The CDR3 nucleotides read TGTGCCAGCAGAAAACAGGGGTGGTATGAAAAACTGTTTTTT. Protein sequence: CASRKQGWYEKLFF.

This sequence joins TRBV7-9 and TRBJ2-5; D is unclear. The V gene's germline CDR1 is SEHNR and CDR2 FQNEAQ (reference sequence). Trimming left V 4 bases short and J 2 bases short, with 8 bases between. This CDR3 has 13 amino acids. CDR3: CASSSGSQETQYF. DNA of the CDR3: TGTGCCAGCAGCTCAGGTTCTCAAGAGACCCAGTACTTC.

The chain uses TRBV28 and TRBJ2-7; perhaps TRBD2 as D (6 bases). The CDR3 consists of 15 residues. From germline, CDR1 is MDHEN and CDR2 SYDVKM. V lost 5 bases to trimming and J lost 2 bases, with 16 bases between them. The CDR3 DNA reads TGTGCCAGCAGTCCCGGGGGTGCGGGCACCTACGAGCAGTACTTC. Translated: CASSPGGAGTYEQYF.